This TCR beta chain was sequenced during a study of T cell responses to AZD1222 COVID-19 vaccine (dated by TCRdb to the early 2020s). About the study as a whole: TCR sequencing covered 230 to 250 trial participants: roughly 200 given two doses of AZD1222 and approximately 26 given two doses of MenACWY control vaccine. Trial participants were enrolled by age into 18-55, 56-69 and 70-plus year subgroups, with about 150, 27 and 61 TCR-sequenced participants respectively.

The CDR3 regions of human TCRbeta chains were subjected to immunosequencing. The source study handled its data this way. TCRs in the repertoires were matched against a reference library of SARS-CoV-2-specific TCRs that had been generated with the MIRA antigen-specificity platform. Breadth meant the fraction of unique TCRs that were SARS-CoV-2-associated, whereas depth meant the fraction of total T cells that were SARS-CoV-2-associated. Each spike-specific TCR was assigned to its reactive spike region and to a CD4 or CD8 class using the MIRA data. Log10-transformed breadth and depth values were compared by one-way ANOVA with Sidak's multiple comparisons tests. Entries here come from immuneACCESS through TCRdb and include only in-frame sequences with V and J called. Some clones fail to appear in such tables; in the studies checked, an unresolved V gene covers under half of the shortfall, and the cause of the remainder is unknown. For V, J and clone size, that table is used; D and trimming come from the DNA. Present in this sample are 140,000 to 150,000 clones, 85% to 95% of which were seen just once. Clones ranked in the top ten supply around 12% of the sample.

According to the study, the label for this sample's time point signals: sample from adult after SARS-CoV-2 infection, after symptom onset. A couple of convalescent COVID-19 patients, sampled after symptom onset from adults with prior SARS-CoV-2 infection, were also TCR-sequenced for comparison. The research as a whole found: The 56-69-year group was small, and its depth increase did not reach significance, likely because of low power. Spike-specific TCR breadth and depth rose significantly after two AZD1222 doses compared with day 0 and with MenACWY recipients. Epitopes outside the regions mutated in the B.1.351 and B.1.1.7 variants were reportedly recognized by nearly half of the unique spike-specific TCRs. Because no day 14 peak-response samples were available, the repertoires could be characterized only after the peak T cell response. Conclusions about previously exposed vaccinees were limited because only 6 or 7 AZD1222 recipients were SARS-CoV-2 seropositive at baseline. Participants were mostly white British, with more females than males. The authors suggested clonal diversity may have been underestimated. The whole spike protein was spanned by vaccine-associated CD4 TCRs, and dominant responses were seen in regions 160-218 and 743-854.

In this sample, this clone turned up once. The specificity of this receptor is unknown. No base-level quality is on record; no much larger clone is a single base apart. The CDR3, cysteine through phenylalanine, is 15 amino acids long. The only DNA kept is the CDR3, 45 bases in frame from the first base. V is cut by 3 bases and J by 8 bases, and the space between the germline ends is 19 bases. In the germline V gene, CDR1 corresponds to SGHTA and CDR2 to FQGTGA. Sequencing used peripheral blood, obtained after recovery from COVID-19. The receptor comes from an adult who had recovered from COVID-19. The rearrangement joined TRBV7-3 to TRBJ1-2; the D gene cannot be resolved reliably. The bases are TGTGCCAGCAGCTTGGGGAGGTCCACTCCGGGGGGCTACACCTTC. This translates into CASSLGRSTPGGYTF.